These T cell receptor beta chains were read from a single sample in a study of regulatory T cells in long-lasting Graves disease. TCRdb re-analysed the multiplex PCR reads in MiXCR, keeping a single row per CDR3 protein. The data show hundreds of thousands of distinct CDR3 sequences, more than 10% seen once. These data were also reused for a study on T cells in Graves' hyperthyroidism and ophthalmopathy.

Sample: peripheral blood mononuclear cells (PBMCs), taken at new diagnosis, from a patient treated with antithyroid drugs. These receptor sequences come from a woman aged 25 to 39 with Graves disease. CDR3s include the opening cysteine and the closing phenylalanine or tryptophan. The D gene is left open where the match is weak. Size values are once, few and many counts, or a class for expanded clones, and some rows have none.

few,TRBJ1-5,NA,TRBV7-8,CAGSPLIGSNQPQHF,TGTGCCGGCAGCCCCCTGATAGGTAGCAATCAGCCCCAGCATTTT
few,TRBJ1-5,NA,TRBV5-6,CASSLGTGLGQPQHF,TGTGCCAGCAGCTTGGGAACAGGGTTAGGTCAGCCCCAGCATTTT
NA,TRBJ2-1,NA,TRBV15,CATSRAFGGPGEQFF,TGTGCCACCAGCAGAGCCTTCGGGGGGCCAGGTGAGCAGTTCTTC
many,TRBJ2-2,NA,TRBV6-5,CASSYGGNTGELFF,TGTGCCAGCAGTTACGGCGGGAACACCGGGGAGCTGTTTTTT
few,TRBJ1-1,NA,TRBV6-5,CASSSEIGNTEAFF,TGTGCCAGCAGTTCCGAAATTGGGAACACTGAAGCTTTCTTT
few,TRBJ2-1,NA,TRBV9,CASSVGPRERNEQFF,TGTGCCAGCAGCGTAGGTCCGAGGGAGCGGAATGAGCAGTTCTTC
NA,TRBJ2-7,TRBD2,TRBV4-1,CASSQDLREMREQYF,TGCGCCAGCAGCCAAGATTTGCGGGAGATGAGGGAGCAGTACTTC
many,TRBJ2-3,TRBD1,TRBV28,CASGQGAKDTQYF,TGTGCCAGCGGACAGGGGGCAAAAGATACGCAGTATTTT
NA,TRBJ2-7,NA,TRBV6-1,CASRGQPSREQYF,TGTGCCAGCAGGGGACAACCTTCGAGGGAGCAGTACTTC
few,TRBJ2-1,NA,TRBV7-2,CASSFGPGQFF,TGTGCCAGCAGCTTTGGACCGGGGCAGTTCTTC
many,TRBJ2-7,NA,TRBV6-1,CASSEAHGGEQYF,TGTGCCAGCAGTGAAGCCCATGGGGGGGAGCAGTACTTC
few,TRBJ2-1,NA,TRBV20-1,CSKGSYNEQFF,TGCTCGAAGGGATCCTACAATGAGCAGTTCTTC
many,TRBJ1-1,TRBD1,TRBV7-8,CASSFYGTGLFNTEAFF,TGTGCCAGCAGCTTTTATGGGACAGGCCTTTTTAACACTGAAGCTTTCTTT
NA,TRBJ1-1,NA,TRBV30,CAWGRGLGTEAFF,TGTGCCTGGGGAAGGGGGTTGGGGACTGAAGCTTTCTTT
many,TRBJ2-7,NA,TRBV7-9,CASSLLPGEQYF,TGTGCCAGCAGCTTGCTTCCTGGCGAGCAGTACTTC
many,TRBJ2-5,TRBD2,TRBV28,CASSGGLGETQYF,TGTGCCAGCAGTGGGGGACTAGGAGAGACCCAGTACTTC
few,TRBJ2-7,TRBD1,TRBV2,CASSVPRDRDYEQYF,TGTGCCAGCAGTGTCCCCCGGGACAGGGACTACGAGCAGTACTTC
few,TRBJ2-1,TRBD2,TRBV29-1,CSVVPGGHEQFF,TGCAGCGTTGTTCCGGGAGGGCACGAGCAGTTCTTC
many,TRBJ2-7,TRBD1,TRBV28,CASRRGDRGHEQYF,TGTGCCAGCCGCCGAGGAGACAGGGGCCACGAGCAGTACTTC
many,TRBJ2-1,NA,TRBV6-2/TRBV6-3,CATLGAGTRWNEQFF,TGTGCCACCCTAGGGGCGGGAACCCGGTGGAATGAGCAGTTCTTC
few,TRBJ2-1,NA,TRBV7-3,CASSSGVSERNEQFF,TGTGCCAGCAGCTCCGGTGTTAGCGAGAGGAATGAGCAGTTCTTC
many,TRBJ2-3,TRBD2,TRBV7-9,CASSLGTSGTDTQYF,TGTGCCAGCAGCTTGGGGACTAGCGGCACAGATACGCAGTATTTT
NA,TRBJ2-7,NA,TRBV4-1,CASSQGPGTGAGEQYF,TGCGCCAGCAGCCAAGGACCCGGGACGGGGGCTGGCGAGCAGTACTTC
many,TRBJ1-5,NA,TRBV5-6,CASSLRTSNQPQHF,TGTGCCAGCAGCTTGAGGACCTCTAATCAGCCCCAGCATTTT
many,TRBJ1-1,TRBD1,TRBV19,CATRDRAARRAEAFF,TGTGCCACCCGGGACAGGGCGGCCAGGAGGGCTGAAGCTTTCTTT
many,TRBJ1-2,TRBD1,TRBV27,CASSQGTGGSNYGYTF,TGTGCCAGCAGTCAGGGGACAGGGGGGTCTAACTATGGCTACACCTTC
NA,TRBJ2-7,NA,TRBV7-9,CASRTNISYEQYF,TGTGCCAGCAGGACAAATATTTCCTACGAGCAGTACTTC
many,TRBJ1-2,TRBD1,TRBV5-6,CATGQGRYGYTF,TGTGCCACCGGACAGGGACGCTATGGCTACACCTTC
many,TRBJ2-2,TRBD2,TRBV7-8,CASSRTSGIDTGELFF,TGTGCCAGCAGCCGGACTAGCGGGATTGACACCGGGGAGCTGTTTTTT
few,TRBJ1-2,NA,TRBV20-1,CSARVWNGYTF,TGCAGTGCTAGAGTTTGGAATGGCTACACCTTC
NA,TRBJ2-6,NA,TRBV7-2,CACSLSPGGANVLTF,TGTGCCTGCAGCTTGAGCCCAGGCGGGGCCAACGTCCTGACTTTC
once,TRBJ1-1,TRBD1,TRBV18,CASSPRITGAPNTEAFF,TGTGCCAGCTCACCCCGGATTACAGGGGCGCCGAACACTGAAGCTTTCTTT
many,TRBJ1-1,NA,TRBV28,CASSLDRREAFF,TGTGCCAGCAGCTTGGATCGCAGGGAAGCTTTCTTT
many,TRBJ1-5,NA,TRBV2,CASSEGQNNQPQHF,TGTGCCAGCAGTGAGGGCCAGAACAATCAGCCCCAGCATTTT
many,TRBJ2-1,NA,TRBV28,CASSGGQRHYNEQFF,TGTGCCAGCAGTGGAGGCCAGCGTCACTACAATGAGCAGTTCTTC
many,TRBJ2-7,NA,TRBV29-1,CSVGGQSYEQYF,TGCAGCGTTGGAGGACAGTCCTACGAGCAGTACTTC
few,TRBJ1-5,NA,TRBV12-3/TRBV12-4,CASSSVGNQPQHF,TGTGCCAGCAGTTCGGTGGGGAATCAACCCCAGCATTTT
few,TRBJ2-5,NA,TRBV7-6,CASSRGHRGDQETQYF,TGTGCCAGCAGCCGTGGCCATCGGGGCGACCAAGAGACCCAGTACTTC
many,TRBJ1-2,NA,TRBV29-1,CSADTFYGYTF,TGCAGCGCTGACACTTTCTATGGCTACACCTTC
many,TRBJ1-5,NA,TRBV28,CASSSLFRGQPQHF,TGTGCCAGCAGTTCTCTTTTCAGGGGACAGCCCCAGCATTTT
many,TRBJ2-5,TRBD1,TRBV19,CASSSGQGRQETQYF,TGTGCCAGTAGTTCGGGACAGGGGCGTCAAGAGACCCAGTACTTC
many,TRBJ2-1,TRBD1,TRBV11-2,CASSLTGDYNEQFF,TGTGCCAGCAGCTTAACAGGGGATTACAATGAGCAGTTCTTC
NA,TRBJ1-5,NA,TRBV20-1,CSARDRGVPNQPQHF,TGCAGTGCTAGAGATAGGGGGGTCCCGAATCAGCCCCAGCATTTT